Listed below are T cell receptor beta chains from one sample, sequenced in a study of T cells after yellow fever vaccination. TCRdb analysed the 5' RACE reads with MiXCR anew, one entry per CDR3 protein. The table shows about 250,000 distinct CDR3 sequences, with about 3.9% occurring only once. The sequencing used PBMCs, collected 15 days after the yellow fever booster vaccination. These receptors all come from a young man who received the YFV17D yellow fever vaccine. Both conserved end residues are part of each CDR3. Each record gives: D gene, V gene, J gene, clone size, CDR3 DNA, CDR3 protein. The D gene is left open where the match is weak. A row's size may be missing; if present it is once, few, many or a size class.

D: .; V: TRBV7-8; J: TRBJ2-7; size: many; DNA: TGTGCCAGCAGCTTAGTCCTCAGGGGAACACTTCCCCCCTACGAGCAGTACTTC; CDR3: CASSLVLRGTLPPYEQYF
D: .; V: TRBV12-3/TRBV12-4; J: TRBJ2-5; size: .; DNA: TGTGCCAGCAGGCCCGGGGTCCGGGGGGCTGGTGAGACCCAGTACTTC; CDR3: CASRPGVRGAGETQYF
D: .; V: TRBV6-5; J: TRBJ1-3; size: many; DNA: TGTGCCAGCAGCCCCCCGGGATCTGGAAACACCATATATTTT; CDR3: CASSPPGSGNTIYF
D: TRBD1; V: TRBV5-1; J: TRBJ2-1; size: many; DNA: TGCGCCAGCAATCAGGGGGCTACCTACAATGAGCAGTTCTTC; CDR3: CASNQGATYNEQFF
D: TRBD1; V: TRBV2; J: TRBJ1-5; size: many; DNA: TGTGCCAGCAGTGCCGGGACAGGAAACAATCAGCCCCAGCATTTT; CDR3: CASSAGTGNNQPQHF
D: TRBD2; V: TRBV7-9; J: TRBJ2-1; size: many; DNA: TGTGCCAGCAGCGCCCGGGGAGCGGGGGGAATAAATGAGCAGTTCTTC; CDR3: CASSARGAGGINEQFF
D: .; V: TRBV6-2/TRBV6-3; J: TRBJ2-7; size: many; DNA: TGTGCCAGCAGCCCTATCGACGGGAGCTCCTACGAGCAGTACTTC; CDR3: CASSPIDGSSYEQYF
D: TRBD2; V: TRBV5-4; J: TRBJ2-3; size: many; DNA: TGTGCCAGCAGCTCGCAGCGGGGGGGGGATACGCAGTATTTT; CDR3: CASSSQRGGDTQYF
D: .; V: TRBV5-4; J: TRBJ2-7; size: few; DNA: TGTGCCAGCAGCTTGGGGGACATAGTCGAGCAGTACTTC; CDR3: CASSLGDIVEQYF
D: TRBD2; V: TRBV15; J: TRBJ2-3; size: many; DNA: TGTGCCACCAGCACCCACGGGGCTAGCGGGGGGTCGCAGTATTTT; CDR3: CATSTHGASGGSQYF
D: .; V: TRBV18; J: TRBJ2-5; size: many; DNA: TGTGCCAGCTCACCACCGGGGCCTCGGGGCGAAGAGACCCAGTACTTC; CDR3: CASSPPGPRGEETQYF
D: .; V: TRBV6-5; J: TRBJ1-5; size: .; DNA: TGTGCCAGCAGTTCCATTAACGTGAGGAGCAATCAGCCCCAGCATTTT; CDR3: CASSSINVRSNQPQHF
D: .; V: TRBV6-2/TRBV6-3; J: TRBJ2-7; size: many; DNA: TGTGCCAGCAGCAAATACCTGCACTCCCACGAGCAGTACTTC; CDR3: CASSKYLHSHEQYF
D: .; V: TRBV20-1; J: TRBJ1-4; size: few; DNA: TGCAGTGCTAGAGACCAGGGGTCGAAGAGACTGTTTTTT; CDR3: CSARDQGSKRLFF
D: TRBD2; V: TRBV12-3/TRBV12-4; J: TRBJ2-5; size: many; DNA: TGTGCCAGTGCGACGGGGGGGGGCCAAGAGACCCAGTACTTC; CDR3: CASATGGGQETQYF
D: TRBD1; V: TRBV12-3/TRBV12-4; J: TRBJ1-1; size: many; DNA: TGTGCCAGCAGGGAGCGCAGGGGGCCTTTTGACACTGAAGCCTTCTTT; CDR3: CASRERRGPFDTEAFF
D: .; V: TRBV7-9; J: TRBJ2-1; size: many; DNA: TGTGCCAGCAGCTTACTCAGCAATGAGCAGTTCTTC; CDR3: CASSLLSNEQFF
D: .; V: TRBV6-6; J: TRBJ2-3; size: many; DNA: TGTGCCAGCAGCCATACTCTGGAGAATACGCAGTATTTT; CDR3: CASSHTLENTQYF
D: .; V: TRBV5-1; J: TRBJ2-3; size: many; DNA: TGCGCCAGCAGCCTGTGGGGGCCAGGGGATACGCAGTATTTT; CDR3: CASSLWGPGDTQYF
D: .; V: TRBV5-5; J: TRBJ2-4; size: many; DNA: TGTGCCAGCAGCTTGGAGTGGGGGGCGGACATTCAGTACTTC; CDR3: CASSLEWGADIQYF
D: .; V: TRBV6-6; J: TRBJ2-5; size: many; DNA: TGTGCCAGCAGCGAAGAGGTCCGGGGGACCCAGTACTTC; CDR3: CASSEEVRGTQYF
D: .; V: TRBV5-8; J: TRBJ1-5; size: many; DNA: TGTGCCAGCAGCTTGGGTACTGGGCTGTGGAATCAGCCCCAGCATTTT; CDR3: CASSLGTGLWNQPQHF
D: TRBD1; V: TRBV20-1; J: TRBJ1-6; size: many; DNA: TGCAGTGCTCCGGGACAGGGGGTTTCACCCCTCCACTTT; CDR3: CSAPGQGVSPLHF
D: TRBD1; V: TRBV19; J: TRBJ2-1; size: .; DNA: TGTGCCAGTAGTATGACGGGGACAGGGCACAATGAGCAGTTCTTC; CDR3: CASSMTGTGHNEQFF
D: TRBD2; V: TRBV6-5; J: TRBJ2-2; size: many; DNA: TGTGCCAGCACCGACCGGGGGGGCGGGGAGCTGTTTTTT; CDR3: CASTDRGGGELFF
D: .; V: TRBV12-3/TRBV12-4; J: TRBJ1-6; size: many; DNA: TGTGCCAGCAGTTTTGGGGGCCTCGGACCCCTCCACTTT; CDR3: CASSFGGLGPLHF
D: .; V: TRBV6-5; J: TRBJ2-6; size: many; DNA: TGTGCCAGCAGCTCTTGGGGGGCCAACGTCCTGACTTTC; CDR3: CASSSWGANVLTF